This passage covers 25 T cell receptor beta chains from one sample sequenced in a study of blood T cell repertoires in COVID-19. Measured with immunoSEQ multiplex PCR; TCRdb has only the in-frame clones, and not every one. The sample contains 350,000 to 450,000 clones, about 89% of which appear only once. The sample comprised peripheral blood. The receptors come from a man between 35 and 55 years old with acute or convalescent COVID-19.

This clone was counted a single time. The chain carries TRBV9 and TRBJ2-3; 8 nucleotides align to TRBD1. CDR3 size: 16 residues. Germline V gene data show CDR1 as SGDLS and CDR2 as YYNGEE. J lost 2 bases, V lost 4 bases, and 9 bases had no gene match. The CDR3 DNA follows: TGTGCCAGCAGCTCGATGACAGGGGCCAACACAGATACGCAGTATTTT. It codes for CASSSMTGANTDTQYF.

The V and J genes are TRBV4-2 and TRBJ1-1; 7 positions match TRBD1. The CDR3 has 15 amino acids. Germline CDR1 is LGHNA and CDR2 is YNFKEQ. V shed 1 base, J shed 1 base, and the junction held 3 bases outside the gene matches. The CDR3 here is CASSQVGQANTEAFF. Written as DNA, the CDR3 is TGTGCCAGCAGCCAAGTAGGACAGGCGAACACTGAAGCTTTCTTT.

The rearrangement links TRBV10-3 to TRBJ1-5; D may be TRBD1 (5 bases). CDR1 is ENHRY, CDR2 SYGVKD, per germline. Trimming took 4 bases from V and 5 from J, leaving 15 bases between them. The CDR3 length is 15 residues. The CDR3 region is CAISALEGNDQPQHF. CDR3 in DNA: TGTGCCATCAGTGCTCTGGAGGGGAACGATCAGCCCCAGCATTTT.

The chain has TRBV24-1 and TRBJ1-4; D is possibly TRBD1 (6 bases). This CDR3 has 13 amino acids. Germline CDR1 and CDR2: KGHDR and SFDVKD. V was pared by 6 bases and J by 8 bases, with 12 bases between. The CDR3 reads CATSRTAQEKLFF. CDR3 coding DNA: TGTGCCACCAGTAGGACAGCCCAAGAAAAACTGTTTTTT.

The chain uses TRBV15 and TRBJ1-2; 9 positions agree with TRBD1. J lost 5 bases, V lost 5 bases, and 3 bases had no gene match. The CDR3 consists of 13 residues. Germline lookup yields CDR1 LNHNV and CDR2 YYDKDF (reference sequence). The chain's CDR3 is CATSVDRGYGYTF. The CDR3 nucleotides read TGTGCCACCAGCGTGGACAGGGGTTATGGCTACACCTTC.

J is TRBJ1-5 and V is TRBV19; D is unresolved. V lost 3 bases to trimming and J lost 3 bases, with 15 bases between them. This CDR3 has 16 amino acids. The germline V gene encodes CDR1 LNHDA and CDR2 SQIVND (reference sequence). The CDR3 loop reads CASSMGNQRDNQPQHF. DNA for the CDR3: TGTGCCAGTAGTATGGGGAACCAACGGGACAATCAGCCCCAGCATTTT.

This chain uses TRBV27 with TRBJ2-7; D is unresolved. CDR1 and CDR2 (germline): MNHEY, SMNVEV (reference sequence). The CDR3 is 13 residues long. The V and J ends lost 5 bases and 3 bases respectively, with 11 bases between them. The CDR3 sequence: CASSPFFSYEQYF. CDR3 DNA: TGTGCCAGCAGTCCGTTTTTCAGCTACGAGCAGTACTTC.

The genes are TRBV28 and TRBJ1-6, with 7 bases identical to TRBD1. The CDR3 extends over 14 amino acids. Germline lookup yields CDR1 MDHEN and CDR2 SYDVKM. V shed 6 bases and J 7 bases; nucleotides not matched to a gene: 6. The CDR3 DNA is TGTGCCAGCAGGCCCGACAGGGAAAATTCACCCCTCCACTTT. Protein: CASRPDRENSPLHF.

The chain joins TRBV19 to TRBJ1-5; D gene ambiguous. Per the germline V gene, CDR1 is LNHDA and CDR2 is SQIVND (reference sequence). The ends were cut back, 7 bases at V and 2 bases at J, with 18 bases in the middle. CDR3 length: 16 amino acids. CDR3 in amino acids: CASNHDQAVGNQPQHF. CDR3 DNA: TGTGCCAGTAACCACGACCAGGCAGTTGGCAATCAGCCCCAGCATTTT.

The rearrangement links TRBV7-2 to TRBJ2-7, with 12 bases identical to TRBD2. Germline loops: CDR1 SGHTA, CDR2 FQGNSA. The ends lost 2 bases at V and 3 bases at J; junction bases unmatched: 5. This CDR3 has 16 residues. This chain's CDR3 is CASSLTLAGGFYEQYF. In nucleotides, the CDR3 is TGTGCCAGCAGCTTAACACTAGCGGGGGGATTCTACGAGCAGTACTTC. Filled out from reference TRBV7-2 and TRBJ2-7, the complete variable domain reads GAGVSQSPSNKVTEKGKDVELRCDPISGHTALYWYRQSLGQGLEFLIYFQGNSAPDKSGLPSDRFSAERTGGSVSTLTIQRTQQEDSAVYLCASSLTLAGGFYEQYFGPGTRLTVT.

This chain uses TRBV7-2 with TRBJ2-3, with 9 bases lining up with TRBD2. With V trimmed by 0 bases and J by 6 bases, 1 base remained unmatched. CDR3 length: 14 amino acids. Germline V gives CDR1 SGHTA, CDR2 FQGNSA. CDR3 loop: CASSLAGTSDTQYF. The CDR3 nucleotides read TGTGCCAGCAGCTTAGCCGGGACTAGCGATACGCAGTATTTT.

The V gene is TRBV28, the J gene TRBJ1-3; D possibly corresponds to TRBD1 (6 bases). This CDR3 is 14 amino acids long. V lost 4 bases and J 2 bases, leaving 9 bases between the germline ends. CDR1 and CDR2 (germline): MDHEN, SYDVKM. The CDR3, as DNA: TGTGCCAGCAGTTACAGGGAAACTGGAAACACCATATATTTT. Protein product: CASSYRETGNTIYF.

The chain links TRBV4-1 to TRBJ2-7; 14 bases fit TRBD2. This CDR3 is 18 amino acids long. Trimming at V came to 4 bases and at J to 4 bases, leaving 12 bases not matched to a gene. From germline, CDR1 is MGHRA and CDR2 YSYEKL. The CDR3 DNA reads as TGCGCCAGCAGCCCCCTAGGGACTAGCGGGAGTTCTGCGTACGAGCAGTACTTC. Protein sequence: CASSPLGTSGSSAYEQYF.

The chain employs TRBV6-5 and TRBJ1-2; the D is unclear. This CDR3 comprises 15 residues. The V and J ends lost 4 bases and 4 bases respectively, with 16 bases between them. In germline, CDR1 is MNHEY, CDR2 SVGAGI. The CDR3: CASSSGRTGAYGYTF. CDR3 coding DNA: TGTGCCAGCAGTTCAGGACGGACTGGAGCCTATGGCTACACCTTC.

The chain is built from TRBV18 and TRBJ2-1; 12 nucleotides agree with TRBD1. Unmatched junction bases numbered 5, after V lost 4 bases and J lost 7 bases. CDR1 and CDR2 from the germline V gene are KGHSH and LQKENI. The length of the CDR3 is 15 residues. The CDR3 DNA sequence: TGTGCCAGCTCACTTACGGGACAGGGGGCGAATGAGCAGTTCTTC. Protein: CASSLTGQGANEQFF.

The CDR3 bases are TGTGCCAGCAGTTTCCGCGAGGGCAGGGGGCCTGCAGATACGCAGTATTTT. Its translation is CASSFREGRGPADTQYF. The gene calls are TRBV28 and TRBJ2-3, with TRBD1 identical over 8 bases. CDR1 is MDHEN, CDR2 SYDVKM, per germline. With V trimmed by 3 bases and J by 4 bases, 12 bases remained unmatched. This CDR3 comprises 17 residues.

V gene TRBV5-6 combines with J gene TRBJ1-1; D not resolved. CDR3 length equals 15 residues. Germline lookup yields CDR1 SGHDT and CDR2 YYEEEE. The V end was cut by 0 bases, the J end by 4 bases, with 13 bases between. The CDR3 here is CASSLVPIQATEAFF. The CDR3 DNA follows: TGTGCCAGCAGCTTGGTGCCCATTCAGGCCACTGAAGCTTTCTTT. The entire variable domain, with the rest obtained from reference TRBV5-6 and TRBJ1-1, is as follows: DAGVTQSPTHLIKTRGQQVTLRCSPKSGHDTVSWYQQALGQGPQFIFQYYEEEERQRGNFPDRFSGHQFPNYSSELNVNALLLGDSALYLCASSLVPIQATEAFFGQGTRLTVV.

The gene calls are TRBV7-2 and TRBJ1-1; the D gene is possibly TRBD1 (5 bases). This CDR3 is 14 amino acids long. The germline gives CDR1 SGHTA, CDR2 FQGNSA. V was trimmed by 2 bases and J by 4 bases, leaving 11 bases between them. The CDR3 coding sequence is TGTGCCAGCAGCTTAAAAGGGGTGGGCACTGAAGCTTTCTTT. It encodes CASSLKGVGTEAFF.

The chain links TRBV28 to TRBJ2-2, with a tentative D call TRBD1 (6 bases). Germline CDR1 is MDHEN and CDR2 is SYDVKM. V gave up 2 bases and J gave up 9 bases, with 16 bases separating them. This CDR3 region has 15 residues. Here the CDR3 DNA reads TGTGCCAGCAGTTTAGGCCGCCAGGGGACCCGGGAGCTGTTTTTT. Residues: CASSLGRQGTRELFF.

The gene calls are TRBV6-5 and TRBJ2-3; 9 bases fit TRBD2. The junction had 12 bases not matched to a gene; V was cut back by 8 bases and J by 6 bases. CDR1 and CDR2 (germline): MNHEY, SVGAGI. This CDR3 region has 15 residues. The CDR3 bases are TGTGCCAGCCGCCGGGGGCGGGGGGGCCCGGATACGCAGTATTTT. Translation gives CASRRGRGGPDTQYF.

The chain uses TRBV7-3 and TRBJ2-1; possibly TRBD1 for D (6 bases). Germline V gene sequence: CDR1 SGHTA, CDR2 FQGTGA. Deletions cut 5 bases from V and 4 bases from J, with 15 bases between. The CDR3 runs to 15 residues. As DNA, the CDR3 is TGTGCCAGCAGCCCGCTGACAGGTTTATACAATGAGCAGTTCTTC. Its translation is CASSPLTGLYNEQFF.

The chain carries TRBV19 and TRBJ1-2; D is uncertain. The germline V gene has CDR1 LNHDA and CDR2 SQIVND (reference sequence). V lost 2 bases and J 4 bases, leaving 8 bases between the germline ends. This CDR3 contains 13 residues. The CDR3 coding sequence is TGTGCCAGTAGTATATCCGTCCCCTATGGCTACACCTTC. Its translation: CASSISVPYGYTF.

Only a few counts were recorded for this clone. The chain combines TRBV30 with TRBJ1-1; D gene unclear. CDR3 length equals 12 residues. The V and J ends lost 0 bases and 4 bases respectively, with 6 bases between them. Germline lookup yields CDR1 GTSNPN and CDR2 SVGIG (reference sequence). CDR3 amino acids: CAWSVHLTEAFF. Here the CDR3 DNA reads TGTGCCTGGAGTGTACACCTCACTGAAGCTTTCTTT.

The J gene is TRBJ2-1, the V gene TRBV7-3; 9 nucleotides align to TRBD2. The V gene end was trimmed by 5 bases and the J gene end by 6 bases; junction bases not matched to a gene: 8. The CDR3 totals 15 residues. The germline gives CDR1 SGHTA, CDR2 FQGTGA. The DNA for the CDR3 is TGTGCCAGCAGCACCCCTAGCGGGATGCTCAATGAGCAGTTCTTC. This gives the protein CASSTPSGMLNEQFF.

The rearrangement links TRBV6-5 to TRBJ2-5, with 7 bases fitting TRBD1. CDR3 length: 12 amino acids. Germline CDR1 reads MNHEY; CDR2 reads SVGAGI. Trimming took 7 bases from V and 5 from J; bases not matched to a gene: 4. This CDR3 reads CASTPRGETQYF. Here the CDR3 DNA reads TGTGCCAGCACTCCCAGGGGGGAGACCCAGTACTTC.